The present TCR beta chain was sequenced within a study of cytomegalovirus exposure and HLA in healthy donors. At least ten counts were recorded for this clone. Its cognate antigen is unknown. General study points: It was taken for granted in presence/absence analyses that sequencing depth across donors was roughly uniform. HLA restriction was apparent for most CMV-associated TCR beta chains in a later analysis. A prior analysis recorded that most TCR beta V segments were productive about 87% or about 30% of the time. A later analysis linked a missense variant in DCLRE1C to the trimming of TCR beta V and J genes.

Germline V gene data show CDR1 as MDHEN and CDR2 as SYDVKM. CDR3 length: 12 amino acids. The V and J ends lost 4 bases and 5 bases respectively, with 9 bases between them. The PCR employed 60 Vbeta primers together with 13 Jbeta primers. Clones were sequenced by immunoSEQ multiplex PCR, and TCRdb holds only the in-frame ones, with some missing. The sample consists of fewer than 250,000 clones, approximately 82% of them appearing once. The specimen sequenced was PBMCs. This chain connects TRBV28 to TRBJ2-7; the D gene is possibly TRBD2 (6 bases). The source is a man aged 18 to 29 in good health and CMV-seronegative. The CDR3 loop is CASSWRDHEQYF. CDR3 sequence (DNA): TGTGCCAGCAGTTGGAGGGACCACGAGCAGTACTTC.